This T cell receptor beta chain was sequenced for a study of human T cells and chemical hapten exposure. In the study overall: TCR yields per sample varied, mainly owing to small pooled library volume differences.

This clonotype was picked up many times. Its antigen is currently unknown. Attachment of unique molecular identifiers to individual cDNA molecules was performed in the library. Per the study methods: Counts of TCRs in each sample centred on a median of approximately 100,000 and extended from around 24,000 to 710,000. TCRdb redid the calling of the RACE reads with MiXCR, one entry per CDR3 protein. The V and J calls come from TCRdb's annotation, not from the publication. The sample includes roughly 120,000 distinct CDR3 sequences, approximately 9% of them seen just once. Time point described: healthy volunteer bleed at 2 weeks. Blood, whole and unfractionated, served as the source for total RNA extraction. Trimming removed 4 bases from V and 1 base from J, with 10 bases in between. The length of the CDR3 is 15 residues. Study outcomes and limitations: DPC sensitization produced no change in TCRs with frequency above 1 in 1000.

V gene TRBV12-3 or TRBV12-4 combines with J gene TRBJ2-2, with D perhaps TRBD1 (6 bases). The sequence was collected from a male donor in good health. Some clones in this sample may be carry-over from other donors' samples. The sequenced sample consisted of whole blood. In DNA form, the CDR3 reads TGTGCCAGCAGTTCCGGGACACGGAACACCGGGGAGCTGTTTTTT. Protein: CASSSGTRNTGELFF.